Below, 19 T cell receptor beta chains from the same sample are listed, as sequenced in a study of blood T cell repertoires in COVID-19. Some clones are missing from TCRdb's copy, which holds only in-frame ones; the method was immunoSEQ multiplex PCR. The sample consists of 9,500 to 12,000 clones, around 90% of them appearing once. Sequencing was performed on peripheral blood. Receptors originate from a human donor in a cohort sampled during active COVID-19.

This clone is a singleton in its sample. The chain joins TRBV7-9 to TRBJ1-3; TRBD1 agrees at 8 bases. The CDR3 consists of 16 residues. CDR1 SEHNR and CDR2 FQNEAQ come from the germline V gene (reference sequence). J was trimmed by 4 bases and V by 6 bases; bases with no gene match: 11. The CDR3 sequence: CASRITGGSSGNTIYF. As DNA, the CDR3 is TGTGCCAGCAGGATAACAGGGGGATCTTCCGGAAACACCATATATTTT.

This rearrangement joins TRBV7-8 to TRBJ2-3, with 7 bases lining up with TRBD1. The germline V gene encodes CDR1 SGHVS and CDR2 FQNEAQ. The CDR3 spans 13 residues. V lost 6 bases, J lost 13 bases, and 13 bases stayed unmatched. The DNA for the CDR3 is TGTGCCAGCAGTCCGGACAGGCCCTTCGAAAAGTATTTT. This codes for CASSPDRPFEKYF.

Points on this clone: This same CDR3 is encoded by further DNA sequences in the sample. This chain links TRBV19 with TRBJ2-6; 8 bases agree with TRBD1. The J segment lost 2 bases and the V segment lost 4 bases, leaving 13 bases of the junction unmatched. Germline-derived CDR1 and CDR2 are LNHDA and SQIVND (reference sequence). The CDR3 runs 19 residues. CDR3 DNA sequence: TGTGCCAGTAGTAACGGGCGTGAGACAGGGGCCCCTGGGGCCAACGTCCTGACTTTC. It yields the protein CASSNGRETGAPGANVLTF.

This sequence joins TRBV27 and TRBJ2-1; 13 bases agree with TRBD2. This CDR3 region has 16 residues. J was trimmed by 6 bases and V by 0 bases; bases with no gene match: 2. Looked up from germline, CDR1 is MNHEY and CDR2 is SMNVEV (reference sequence). In nucleotides, the CDR3 is TGTGCCAGCAGTTTATCACTAGCGGGGGGGGGCAATGAGCAGTTCTTC. Translating gives CASSLSLAGGGNEQFF.

This clone was detected only once. V is TRBV5-1 and J is TRBJ2-1; 9 bases align to TRBD2. This CDR3 is built from 13 residues. Losses at the gene ends were 5 bases for V and 7 bases for J; bases not matched to a gene: 4. Germline lookup yields CDR1 SGHRS and CDR2 YFSETQ. CDR3 nucleotide sequence: TGCGCCAGCAGTTGGGCGGGGGGGAATGAGCAGTTCTTC. It translates to CASSWAGGNEQFF. Filled out from reference TRBV5-1 and TRBJ2-1, the complete variable domain reads KAGVTQTPRYLIKTRGQQVTLSCSPISGHRSVSWYQQTPGQGLQFLFEYFSETQRNKGNFPGRFSGRQFSNSRSEMNVSTLELGDSALYLCASSWAGGNEQFFGPGTRLTVL.

This clone was seen just once. V gene TRBV6-5 combines with J gene TRBJ2-1; 9 bases are shared with TRBD2. CDR1 MNHEY and CDR2 SVGAGI come from the germline V gene. The V and J ends lost 7 bases and 4 bases, in that order; junction bases with no gene match: 2. The CDR3 is 13 residues long. The CDR3 DNA reads as TGTGCCAGCAAGGCGGGGGGGTACAATGAGCAGTTCTTC. Its translation: CASKAGGYNEQFF.

The chain carries TRBV27 and TRBJ1-4, with D uncertain. There are 15 residues in the CDR3. V was shortened by 5 bases and J by 8 bases, with 18 bases between the two germline ends. Germline CDR1 is MNHEY and CDR2 is SMNVEV (reference sequence). CDR3 nucleotide sequence: TGTGCCAGCAGTCCCTCATCGGGTTTCTCCGAAAAACTGTTTTTT. Translating gives CASSPSSGFSEKLFF.

This clone turned up a few times. The J gene is TRBJ2-5, the V gene TRBV2; D is uncertain. Looked up from germline, CDR1 is SNHLY and CDR2 is FYNNEI. Between the trimmed V and J ends, which lost 0 bases and 5 bases, there was a span of 10 bases. The CDR3 is made up of 14 amino acids. CDR3: CASSEAVKEETQYF. The CDR3 bases are TGTGCCAGCAGTGAAGCTGTCAAGGAGGAGACCCAGTACTTC.

The V gene is TRBV30, the J gene TRBJ1-5; D might be TRBD1 (6 bases). Deletions cut 5 bases from V and 5 bases from J, with 10 bases between. The CDR3 loop spans 12 amino acids. Germline V gene data show CDR1 as GTSNPN and CDR2 as SVGIG (reference sequence). CDR3 amino acids: CAWGQFYQPQHF. CDR3 sequence (DNA): TGTGCCTGGGGACAGTTCTATCAGCCCCAGCATTTT.

The chain employs TRBV2 and TRBJ2-7; D gene uncertain. The CDR3 length is 13 residues. Looked up from germline, CDR1 is SNHLY and CDR2 is FYNNEI. The V end was cut by 4 bases, the J end by 9 bases, with 16 bases between. The chain's CDR3 is CASSGLQYIGQYF. DNA for the CDR3: TGTGCCAGCAGTGGATTACAGTATATTGGGCAGTACTTC. Variable domain in full (rest from reference TRBV2 and TRBJ2-7): EPEVTQTPSHQVTQMGQEVILRCVPISNHLYFYWYRQILGQKVEFLVSFYNNEISEKSEIFDDQFSVERPDGSNFTLKIRSTKLEDSAMYFCASSGLQYIGQYFGPGTRLTVT.

This clone is labeled large (0.1 to 1%). This chain connects TRBV3-1 (or the pseudogene TRBV3-2) to TRBJ2-3; D unresolved. Trimming took 11 bases from V and 6 from J, leaving 12 bases between them. The CDR3 is 11 residues long. Germline CDR1 is LGHDT and CDR2 is YNNKEL (reference sequence). CDR3 in amino acids: CAGFPQDTQYF. Written as DNA, the CDR3 is TGTGCCGGCTTCCCCCAGGATACGCAGTATTTT.

This chain uses TRBV13 with TRBJ2-5, with 10 bases fitting TRBD2. Germline trimming cut 4 bases from V and 6 bases from J; bases unmatched to any gene: 8. The CDR3 runs 15 residues. Germline V gene data show CDR1 as PRHDT and CDR2 as FYEKMQ (reference sequence). CDR3 nucleotides: TGTGCCAGCAGCTACTCAGCGGGGGGGCCCAAGACCCAGTACTTC. This encodes CASSYSAGGPKTQYF.

V usage is TRBV30 and J usage is TRBJ1-6; 7 nucleotides agree with TRBD1. The CDR3 has 17 amino acids. CDR1 is GTSNPN and CDR2 is SVGIG in the germline V gene (reference sequence). V lost 2 bases and J lost 0; bases outside the gene matches: 7. The CDR3 nucleotides are TGTGCCTGGAGTATTAGGGGACAGCTCTCCTATAATTCACCCCTCCACTTT. Translating gives CAWSIRGQLSYNSPLHF. The variable domain in full, with the rest retrieved from reference TRBV30 and TRBJ1-6, is SQTIHQWPATLVQPVGSPLSLECTVEGTSNPNLYWYRQAAGRGLQLLFYSVGIGQISSEVPQNLSASRPQDRQFILSSKKLLLSDSGFYLCAWSIRGQLSYNSPLHFGNGTRLTVT.

The V and J genes are TRBV7-8 and TRBJ1-2, with D perhaps TRBD1 (5 bases). Trimming stripped 5 bases from V and 4 bases from J, with 14 bases between. This CDR3 has 14 residues. Germline V gives CDR1 SGHVS, CDR2 FQNEAQ. In DNA form, the CDR3 reads TGTGCCAGCAGCCGTGCGGCGGGGACCTATGGCTACACCTTC. Its translation: CASSRAAGTYGYTF.

V usage is TRBV7-2 and J usage is TRBJ2-2; the match to TRBD2 covers 11 bases. V gave up 5 bases and J gave up 7 bases; unmatched junction bases: 3. The CDR3 length is 14 residues. CDR1 is SGHTA, CDR2 FQGNSA, per germline. CDR3 region: CASSPTSGVGELFF. The DNA of the CDR3 is TGTGCCAGCAGCCCGACTAGCGGGGTCGGGGAGCTGTTTTTT.

The rearrangement uses TRBV11-2 and TRBJ1-5; D unclear. CDR3 length equals 13 residues. Germline-derived CDR1 and CDR2 are SGHAT and FQNNGV. Trimming cost V 3 bases and J 6 bases, with 9 bases left between them. The CDR3 DNA sequence: TGTGCCAGCAGCTTGGGCCTCGGTCAGCCCCAGCATTTT. It specifies CASSLGLGQPQHF.

The chain recombines TRBV5-1 with TRBJ2-2; the match to TRBD2 covers 13 bases. Trimming took 0 bases from V and 4 from J; bases not matched to a gene: 6. Per germline, CDR1 SGHRS and CDR2 YFSETQ. The CDR3 length is 18 residues. CDR3 sequence: CASSLEPRTSGGTGELFF. The CDR3 DNA sequence: TGCGCCAGCAGCTTGGAACCCAGGACTAGCGGGGGCACCGGGGAGCTGTTTTTT.

The rearrangement links TRBV27 to TRBJ2-5; D unresolved. Germline V lookup: CDR1 MNHEY, CDR2 SMNVEV (reference sequence). The V end lost 5 bases, the J end lost 0 bases, and 10 bases lay between the germline ends. The CDR3 loop spans 14 amino acids. The CDR3: CASSPTMYQETQYF. In DNA form, the CDR3 reads TGTGCCAGCAGTCCTACGATGTACCAAGAGACCCAGTACTTC.

The DNA for the CDR3 is TGCAGCGTTGCCCACCCAGGGGGCGTTGGAGGCTACACCTTC. It is translated as CSVAHPGGVGGYTF. The chain recombines TRBV29-1 with TRBJ1-2; 8 bases agree with TRBD1. From germline, CDR1 is SQVTM and CDR2 ANQGSEA. V shed 4 bases and J 8 bases; nucleotides not matched to a gene: 12. CDR3 length equals 14 residues. Filled out from reference TRBV29-1 and TRBJ1-2, the complete variable domain reads SAVISQKPSRDICQRGTSLTIQCQVDSQVTMMFWYRQQPGQSLTLIATANQGSEATYESGFVIDKFPISRPNLTFSTLTVSNMSPEDSSIYLCSVAHPGGVGGYTFGSGTRLTVV.